The TCR beta chain under discussion was sequenced for a study of blood T cells in healthy people across ages. Whole-study findings and limits: Investigators treated diversity estimates from one million T cells as underestimates.

Combining a sample-barcoded 5' primer with a J-beta primer mix, a second PCR ran for roughly 7 to 12 cycles. Any given sample supplied a minimum of 2.5 million CDR3-containing paired-end reads. TCRdb reanalysed the 5' RACE reads using MiXCR and keeps one entry per CDR3 protein. In the table there are more than 550,000 distinct CDR3 sequences, 20% to 25% of which are singletons. This clonotype was recorded many times. What it recognizes is unknown. The CDR3 loop spans 10 amino acids. V was clipped by 7 bases and J by 4 bases, with 6 bases between them. Germline CDR1 SGHDT, CDR2 YYEEEE. Sequences were obtained from blood. The V call is TRBV5-6, the J call TRBJ2-7, with D hard to call. This TCR was sampled from a man in his 70s in good health. As DNA, the CDR3 is TGTGCCAGCGGGAAATACGAGCAGTACTTC. This codes for CASGKYEQYF. Drawing the rest from reference TRBV5-6 and TRBJ2-7, the complete variable domain is DAGVTQSPTHLIKTRGQQVTLRCSPKSGHDTVSWYQQALGQGPQFIFQYYEEEERQRGNFPDRFSGHQFPNYSSELNVNALLLGDSALYLCASGKYEQYFGPGTRLTVT.